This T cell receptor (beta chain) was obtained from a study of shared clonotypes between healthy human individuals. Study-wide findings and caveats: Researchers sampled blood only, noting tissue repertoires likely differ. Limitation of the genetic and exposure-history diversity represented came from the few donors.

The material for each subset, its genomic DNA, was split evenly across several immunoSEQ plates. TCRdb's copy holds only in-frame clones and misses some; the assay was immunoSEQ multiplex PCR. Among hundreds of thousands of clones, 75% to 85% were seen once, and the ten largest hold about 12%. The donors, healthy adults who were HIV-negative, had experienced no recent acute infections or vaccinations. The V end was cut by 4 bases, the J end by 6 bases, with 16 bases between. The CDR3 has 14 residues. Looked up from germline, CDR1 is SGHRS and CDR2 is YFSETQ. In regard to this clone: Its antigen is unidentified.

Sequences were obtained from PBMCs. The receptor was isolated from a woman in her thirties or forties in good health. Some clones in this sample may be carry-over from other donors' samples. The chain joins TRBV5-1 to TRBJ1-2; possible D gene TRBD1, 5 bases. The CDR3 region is CASSVLGGDDGYTF. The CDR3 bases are TGCGCCAGCAGCGTGCTTGGAGGGGACGATGGCTACACCTTC.